This TCR beta chain was obtained from a study of T cell repertoires in cytomegalovirus infection. Findings and caveats of the study: Cumulative public TCR beta family frequency identified carriers of CMV plus the relevant HLA.

Each CDR3 protein is one row after TCRdb ran MiXCR on the reads. Of tens of thousands of distinct CDR3 sequences listed, approximately 3.6% are singletons. The CDR3 runs 15 residues. Looked up from germline, CDR1 is MNHEY and CDR2 is SVGEGT. V gave up 4 bases and J gave up 1 base, with 14 bases separating them. This clonotype was counted at least ten times. Antigen specificity is unknown. Sequences were obtained from PBMCs. The TCR originated in a human donor in good health (CMV status not recorded). Some clones in this sample may be carry-over from other donors' samples. This sequence joins TRBV6-2 or TRBV6-3 and TRBJ2-7; D assignment may be TRBD1 or TRBD2 (6 bases each). The CDR3 DNA reads TGTGCCAGCAGTTCCGGGGGCAGTCTGTCCTACGAGCAGTACTTC. Translation gives CASSSGGSLSYEQYF.